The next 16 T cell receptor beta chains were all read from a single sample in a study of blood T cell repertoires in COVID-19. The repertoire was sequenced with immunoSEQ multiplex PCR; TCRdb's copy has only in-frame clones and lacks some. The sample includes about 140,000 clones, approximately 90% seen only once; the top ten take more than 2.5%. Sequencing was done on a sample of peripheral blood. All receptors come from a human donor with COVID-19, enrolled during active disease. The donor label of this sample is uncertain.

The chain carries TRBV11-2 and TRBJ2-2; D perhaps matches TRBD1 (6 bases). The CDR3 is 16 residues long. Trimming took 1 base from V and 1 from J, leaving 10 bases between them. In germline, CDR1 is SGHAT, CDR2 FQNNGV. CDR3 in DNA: TGTGCCAGCAGCTTAGCCCCCAGGGGGAACACCGGGGAGCTGTTTTTT. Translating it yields CASSLAPRGNTGELFF.

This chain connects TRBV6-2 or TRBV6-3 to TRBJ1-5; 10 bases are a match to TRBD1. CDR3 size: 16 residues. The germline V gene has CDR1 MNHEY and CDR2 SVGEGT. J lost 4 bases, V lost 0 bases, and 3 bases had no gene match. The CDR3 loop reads CASSYSGQGGNQPQHF. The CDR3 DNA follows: TGTGCCAGCAGTTACTCAGGACAGGGGGGGAATCAGCCCCAGCATTTT.

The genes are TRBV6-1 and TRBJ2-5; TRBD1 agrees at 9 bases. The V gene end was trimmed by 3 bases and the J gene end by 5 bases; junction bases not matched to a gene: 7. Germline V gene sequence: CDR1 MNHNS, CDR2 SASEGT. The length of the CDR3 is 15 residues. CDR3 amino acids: CASSEGQGGMETQYF. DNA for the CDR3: TGTGCCAGCAGTGAGGGACAGGGAGGAATGGAGACCCAGTACTTC.

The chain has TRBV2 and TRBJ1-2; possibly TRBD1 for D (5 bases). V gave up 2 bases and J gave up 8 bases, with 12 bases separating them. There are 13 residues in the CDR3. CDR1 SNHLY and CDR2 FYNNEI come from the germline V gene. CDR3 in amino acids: CASSEQGKEGYTF. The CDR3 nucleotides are TGTGCCAGCAGTGAACAGGGAAAGGAGGGCTACACCTTC.

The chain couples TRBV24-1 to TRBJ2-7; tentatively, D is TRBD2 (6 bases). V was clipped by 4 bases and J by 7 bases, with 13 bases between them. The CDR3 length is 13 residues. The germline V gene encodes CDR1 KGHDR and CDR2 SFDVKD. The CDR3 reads CATSDPSAGEQYF. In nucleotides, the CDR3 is TGTGCCACCAGTGACCCTAGCGCGGGGGAGCAGTACTTC.

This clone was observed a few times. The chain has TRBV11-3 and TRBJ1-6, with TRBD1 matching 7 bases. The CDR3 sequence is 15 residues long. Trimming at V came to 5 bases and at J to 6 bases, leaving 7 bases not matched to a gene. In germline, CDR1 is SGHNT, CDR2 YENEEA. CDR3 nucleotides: TGTGCCAGCAGCCCGACAGGGACGAGTAATTCACCCCTCCACTTT. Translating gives CASSPTGTSNSPLHF.

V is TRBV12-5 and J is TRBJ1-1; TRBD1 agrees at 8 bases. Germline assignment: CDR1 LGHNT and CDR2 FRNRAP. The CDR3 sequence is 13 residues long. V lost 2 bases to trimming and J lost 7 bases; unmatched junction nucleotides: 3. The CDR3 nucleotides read TGTGCTAGTGGTTTGTCAGGGGGCGGTGAAGCTTTCTTT. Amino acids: CASGLSGGGEAFF.

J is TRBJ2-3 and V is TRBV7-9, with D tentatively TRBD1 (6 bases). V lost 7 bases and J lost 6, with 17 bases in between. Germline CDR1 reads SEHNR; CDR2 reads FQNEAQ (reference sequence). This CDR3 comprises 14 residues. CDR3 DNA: TGTGCCAGCACCCGGACAGCTGCAAACGATACGCAGTATTTT. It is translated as CASTRTAANDTQYF.

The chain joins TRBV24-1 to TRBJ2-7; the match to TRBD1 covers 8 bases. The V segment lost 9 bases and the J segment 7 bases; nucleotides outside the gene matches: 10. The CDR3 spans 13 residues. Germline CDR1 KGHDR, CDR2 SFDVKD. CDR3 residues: CATAGQAGEEQYF. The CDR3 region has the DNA TGTGCCACCGCGGGACAGGCCGGGGAAGAGCAGTACTTC.

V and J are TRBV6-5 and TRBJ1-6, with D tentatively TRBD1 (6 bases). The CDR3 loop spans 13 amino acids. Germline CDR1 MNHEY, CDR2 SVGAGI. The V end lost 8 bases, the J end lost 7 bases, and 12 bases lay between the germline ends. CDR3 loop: CASAAQGNSPLHF. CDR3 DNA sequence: TGTGCCAGCGCTGCTCAGGGGAATTCACCCCTCCACTTT.

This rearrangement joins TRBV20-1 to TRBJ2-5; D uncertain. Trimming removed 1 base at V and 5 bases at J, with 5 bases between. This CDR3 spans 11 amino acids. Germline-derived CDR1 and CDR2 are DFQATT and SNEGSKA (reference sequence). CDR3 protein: CSARAQETQYF. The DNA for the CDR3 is TGCAGTGCTAGAGCACAGGAGACCCAGTACTTC.

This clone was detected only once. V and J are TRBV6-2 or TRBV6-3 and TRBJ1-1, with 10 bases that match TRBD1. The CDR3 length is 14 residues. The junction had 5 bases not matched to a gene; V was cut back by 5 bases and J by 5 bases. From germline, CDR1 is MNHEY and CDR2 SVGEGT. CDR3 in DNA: TGTGCCAGCAGTGGAGGGACAGGGGCGACTGAAGCTTTCTTT. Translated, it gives CASSGGTGATEAFF.

The CDR3 is CASSEARTPNQPQHF. CDR3 sequence (DNA): TGTGCCAGCAGTGAAGCGCGGACACCTAATCAGCCCCAGCATTTT. The chain has TRBV2 and TRBJ1-5, with TRBD1 as a possible D gene (5 bases). The germline gives CDR1 SNHLY, CDR2 FYNNEI. V lost 0 bases to trimming and J lost 4 bases, with 10 bases between them. The CDR3 loop spans 15 amino acids.

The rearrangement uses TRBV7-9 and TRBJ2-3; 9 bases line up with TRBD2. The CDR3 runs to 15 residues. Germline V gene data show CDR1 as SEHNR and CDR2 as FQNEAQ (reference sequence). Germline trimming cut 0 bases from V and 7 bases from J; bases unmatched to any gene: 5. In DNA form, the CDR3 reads TGTGCCAGCAGCTTAGCTGGCGGGGGGGTTAATACGCAGTATTTT. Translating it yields CASSLAGGGVNTQYF.

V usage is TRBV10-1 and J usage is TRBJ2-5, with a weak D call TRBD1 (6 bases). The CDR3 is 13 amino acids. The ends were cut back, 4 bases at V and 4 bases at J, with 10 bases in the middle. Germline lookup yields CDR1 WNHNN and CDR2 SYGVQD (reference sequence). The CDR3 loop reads CASSASGAETQYF. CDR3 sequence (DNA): TGCGCCAGCAGTGCCTCAGGGGCAGAGACCCAGTACTTC.

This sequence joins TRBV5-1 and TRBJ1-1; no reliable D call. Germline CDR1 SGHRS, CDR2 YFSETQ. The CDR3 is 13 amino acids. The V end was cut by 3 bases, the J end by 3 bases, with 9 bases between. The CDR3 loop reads CASSWEQDTEAFF. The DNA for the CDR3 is TGCGCCAGCAGCTGGGAGCAGGACACTGAAGCTTTCTTT.